This T cell receptor (beta chain) appears in the sequencing data of a study of T cell changes during pregnancy in multiple sclerosis. TCRdb's table, derived via immunoSEQ multiplex PCR, lists solely in-frame clones and lacks some. The data contain approximately 28,000 clones, 92% of them seen just once; the ten biggest clones take up under 5%. The CDR3 spans 16 residues. V lost 4 bases and J lost 2, with 16 bases in between. The germline gives CDR1 SGHKS, CDR2 YYEKEE (reference sequence). The clonotype originates from a female donor in good health, enrolled as a control in a pregnancy study. The chain is built from TRBV5-5 and TRBJ2-4, with D tentatively TRBD2 (5 bases). Sequenced material: peripheral blood, taken in the first trimester of pregnancy. CDR3 DNA sequence: TGTGCCAGCAGCCTGGACTCCAGACTTACCAAAAACATTCAGTACTTC. Translated, it gives CASSLDSRLTKNIQYF.